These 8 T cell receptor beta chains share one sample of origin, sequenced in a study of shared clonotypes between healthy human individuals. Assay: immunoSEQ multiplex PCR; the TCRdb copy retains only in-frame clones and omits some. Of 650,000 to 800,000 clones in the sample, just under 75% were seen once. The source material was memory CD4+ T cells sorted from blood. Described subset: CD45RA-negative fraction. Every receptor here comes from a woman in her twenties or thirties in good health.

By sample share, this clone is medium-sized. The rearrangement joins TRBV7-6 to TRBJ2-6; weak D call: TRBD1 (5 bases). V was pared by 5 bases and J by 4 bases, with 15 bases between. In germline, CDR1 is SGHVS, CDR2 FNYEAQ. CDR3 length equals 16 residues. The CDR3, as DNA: TGTGCCAGCAGCCGGTTGGCAGGGTCGGGGGCCAACGTCCTGACTTTC. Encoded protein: CASSRLAGSGANVLTF.

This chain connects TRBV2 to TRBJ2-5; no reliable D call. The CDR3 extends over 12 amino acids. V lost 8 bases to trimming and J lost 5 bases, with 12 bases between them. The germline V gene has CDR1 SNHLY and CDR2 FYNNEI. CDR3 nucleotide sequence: TGTGCCAGCTCCCGGCCACCTGAGACCCAGTACTTC. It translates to CASSRPPETQYF.

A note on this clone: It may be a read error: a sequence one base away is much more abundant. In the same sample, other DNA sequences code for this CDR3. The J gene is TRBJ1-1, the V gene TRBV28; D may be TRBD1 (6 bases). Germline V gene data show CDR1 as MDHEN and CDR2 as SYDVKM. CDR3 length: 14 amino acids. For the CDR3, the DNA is TGTGCTAGCAGCATAACAGGGAGAGGCACTGAAGCTTTCTTT. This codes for CASSITGRGTEAFF.

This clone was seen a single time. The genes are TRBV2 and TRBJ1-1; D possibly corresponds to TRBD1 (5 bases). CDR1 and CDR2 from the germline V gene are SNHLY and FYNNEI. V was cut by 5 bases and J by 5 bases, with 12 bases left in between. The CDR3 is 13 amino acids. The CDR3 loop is CASSRSKGTEAFF. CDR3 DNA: TGTGCCAGCAGTCGGTCCAAGGGGACTGAAGCTTTCTTT.

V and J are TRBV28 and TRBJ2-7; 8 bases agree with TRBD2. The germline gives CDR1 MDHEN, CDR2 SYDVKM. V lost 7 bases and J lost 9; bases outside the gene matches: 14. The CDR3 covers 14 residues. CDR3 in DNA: TGTGCCAGCACCGATTGGGCGGGAGGATGGGGGCAGTACTTC. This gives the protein CASTDWAGGWGQYF.

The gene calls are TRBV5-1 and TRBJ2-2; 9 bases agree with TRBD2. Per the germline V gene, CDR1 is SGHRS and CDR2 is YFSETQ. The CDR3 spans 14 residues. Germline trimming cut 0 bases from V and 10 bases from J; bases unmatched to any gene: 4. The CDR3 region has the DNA TGCGCCAGCAGCTTGGATAGCGGGAGTACGGAGCTGTTTTTT. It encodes CASSLDSGSTELFF. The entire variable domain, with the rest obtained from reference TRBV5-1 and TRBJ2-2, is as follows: KAGVTQTPRYLIKTRGQQVTLSCSPISGHRSVSWYQQTPGQGLQFLFEYFSETQRNKGNFPGRFSGRQFSNSRSEMNVSTLELGDSALYLCASSLDSGSTELFFGEGSRLTVL.

The CDR3 sequence: CASSPDREAGGYTF. CDR3 coding DNA: TGTGCCAGCTCACCCGACAGGGAGGCCGGGGGCTACACCTTC. V gene TRBV18 combines with J gene TRBJ1-2; 7 bases line up with TRBD1. The V gene's germline CDR1 is KGHSH and CDR2 LQKENI. This CDR3 contains 14 residues. J gave up 8 bases and V 3 bases, and 9 bases lay outside the gene matches.

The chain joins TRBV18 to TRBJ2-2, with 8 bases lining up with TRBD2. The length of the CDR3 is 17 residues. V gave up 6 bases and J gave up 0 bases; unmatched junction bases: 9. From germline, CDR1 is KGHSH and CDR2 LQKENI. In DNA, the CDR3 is TGTGCCAGCTCTCCTCTGGCGGGAGGCCCGAACACCGGGGAGCTGTTTTTT. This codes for CASSPLAGGPNTGELFF. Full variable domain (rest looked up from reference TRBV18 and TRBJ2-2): NAGVMQNPRHLVRRRGQEARLRCSPMKGHSHVYWYRQLPEEGLKFMVYLQKENIIDESGMPKERFSAEFPKEGPSILRIQQVVRGDSAAYFCASSPLAGGPNTGELFFGEGSRLTVL.